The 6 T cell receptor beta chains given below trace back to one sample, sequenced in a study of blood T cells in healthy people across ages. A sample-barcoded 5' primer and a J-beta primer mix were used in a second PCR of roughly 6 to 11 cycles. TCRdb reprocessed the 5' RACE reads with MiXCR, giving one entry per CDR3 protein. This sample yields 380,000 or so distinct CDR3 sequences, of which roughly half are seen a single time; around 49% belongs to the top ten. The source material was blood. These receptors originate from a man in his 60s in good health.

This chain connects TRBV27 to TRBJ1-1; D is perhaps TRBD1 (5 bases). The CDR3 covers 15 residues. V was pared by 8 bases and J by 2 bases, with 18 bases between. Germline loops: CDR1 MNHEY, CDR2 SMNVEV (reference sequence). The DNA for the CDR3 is TGTGCCAGCGCTTCCGCTGGGGCTGGTAACACTGAAGCTTTCTTT. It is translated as CASASAGAGNTEAFF.

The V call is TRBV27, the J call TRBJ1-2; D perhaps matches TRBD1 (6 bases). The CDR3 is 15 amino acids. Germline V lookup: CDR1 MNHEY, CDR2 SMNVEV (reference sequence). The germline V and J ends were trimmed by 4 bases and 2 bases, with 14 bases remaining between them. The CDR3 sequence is CASSSRTDTNYGYTF. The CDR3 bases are TGTGCCAGCAGTTCTAGGACAGACACCAACTATGGCTACACCTTC.

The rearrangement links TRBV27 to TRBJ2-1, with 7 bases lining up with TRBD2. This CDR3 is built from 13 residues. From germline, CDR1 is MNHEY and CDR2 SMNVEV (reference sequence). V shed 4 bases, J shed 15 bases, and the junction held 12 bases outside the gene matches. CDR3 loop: CASSSTRGEGRFF. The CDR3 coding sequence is TGTGCCAGCAGTTCCACCCGTGGGGAGGGACGGTTCTTC.

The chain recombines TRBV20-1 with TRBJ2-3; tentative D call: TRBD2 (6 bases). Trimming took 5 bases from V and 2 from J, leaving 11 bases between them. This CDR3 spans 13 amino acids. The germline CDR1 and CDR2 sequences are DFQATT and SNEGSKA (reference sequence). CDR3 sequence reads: CSAGRTNTDTQYF. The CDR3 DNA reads TGCAGTGCTGGGAGGACGAACACAGATACGCAGTATTTT.

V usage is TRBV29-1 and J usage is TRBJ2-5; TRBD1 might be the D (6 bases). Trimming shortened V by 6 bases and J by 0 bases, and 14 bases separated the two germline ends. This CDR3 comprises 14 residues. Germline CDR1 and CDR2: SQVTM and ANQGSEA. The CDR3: CSVRRQAYQETQYF. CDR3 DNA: TGCAGCGTCCGGAGACAGGCATACCAAGAGACCCAGTACTTC.

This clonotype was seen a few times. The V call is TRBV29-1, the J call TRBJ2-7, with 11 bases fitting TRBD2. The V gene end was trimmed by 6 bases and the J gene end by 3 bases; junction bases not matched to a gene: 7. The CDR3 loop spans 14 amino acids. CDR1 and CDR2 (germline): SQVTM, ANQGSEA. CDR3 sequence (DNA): TGCAGCGTCGACACTAGCGGGGGAAACTACGAGCAGTACTTC. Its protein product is CSVDTSGGNYEQYF.